The 25 T cell receptor beta chains reported below all come from one sample, sequenced in a study of T cell responses to AZD1222 COVID-19 vaccine. TCRdb's copy holds only in-frame clones and misses some; the assay was immunoSEQ multiplex PCR. The sample contains approximately 130,000 clones, about 89% of which appear only once. The sequenced sample was peripheral blood, obtained 28 days after the second AZD1222 dose. Receptors were obtained from an adult who received the AZD1222 COVID-19 vaccine.

V and J are TRBV13 and TRBJ2-2; 9 bases align to TRBD1. V lost 4 bases and J lost 4; bases outside the gene matches: 4. The CDR3 is 15 amino acids. The germline V gene has CDR1 PRHDT and CDR2 FYEKMQ (reference sequence). The DNA for the CDR3 is TGTGCCAGCAGCTGGGGACAGGGATCCACCGGGGAGCTGTTTTTT. Translation: CASSWGQGSTGELFF.

This clone was seen more than once but under ten times. The chain links TRBV30 to TRBJ1-6; D gene uncertain. V was cut by 4 bases and J by 6 bases, with 13 bases left in between. Per the germline V gene, CDR1 is GTSNPN and CDR2 is SVGIG (reference sequence). The CDR3 runs to 14 residues. This chain's CDR3 is CAWTDGLFNSPLHF. Here the CDR3 DNA reads TGTGCCTGGACAGACGGACTCTTTAATTCACCCCTCCACTTT.

This clone was observed once. The chain employs TRBV6-5 and TRBJ2-7; D unresolved. Per the germline V gene, CDR1 is MNHEY and CDR2 is SVGAGI. The CDR3 runs 14 residues. V shed 5 bases and J shed 3 bases, with 14 bases lying between them. CDR3 in amino acids: CASSQHVMLYEQYF. CDR3 coding DNA: TGTGCCAGCAGTCAACACGTCATGCTCTACGAGCAGTACTTC.

The chain uses TRBV11-2 and TRBJ1-3; D remains unclear. CDR1 is SGHAT and CDR2 is FQNNGV in the germline V gene. V was shortened by 6 bases and J by 0 bases, with 3 bases between the two germline ends. The CDR3 has 12 residues. CDR3 sequence: CASRDSGNTIYF. CDR3 nucleotide sequence: TGTGCCAGCAGGGACTCTGGAAACACCATATATTTT.

The CDR3, as DNA: TGTGCCAGCAGTGGGGGGCAGGCGCTCACTGAAGCTTTCTTT. As protein: CASSGGQALTEAFF. The gene calls are TRBV2 and TRBJ1-1, with a weak D call TRBD1 (6 bases). Germline CDR1 SNHLY, CDR2 FYNNEI. V lost 4 bases and J 4 bases, leaving 13 bases between the germline ends. The length of the CDR3 is 14 residues. The full variable domain, completed using reference TRBV2 and TRBJ1-1, is EPEVTQTPSHQVTQMGQEVILRCVPISNHLYFYWYRQILGQKVEFLVSFYNNEISEKSEIFDDQFSVERPDGSNFTLKIRSTKLEDSAMYFCASSGGQALTEAFFGQGTRLTVV.

This rearrangement joins TRBV30 to TRBJ2-1, with 7 bases identical to TRBD2. The CDR3 spans 13 residues. Germline V CDR1 and CDR2: GTSNPN, SVGIG (reference sequence). Unmatched junction bases numbered 7, after V lost 7 bases and J lost 4 bases. In DNA, the CDR3 is TGTGCCTCTAGCGGTTGGGAGTACAATGAGCAGTTCTTC. Protein: CASSGWEYNEQFF.

V usage is TRBV7-9 and J usage is TRBJ2-2; 8 bases line up with TRBD2. This CDR3 spans 16 amino acids. V dropped 4 bases and J dropped 2; count of bases not matched to a gene: 6. Germline values: CDR1 SEHNR, CDR2 FQNEAQ (reference sequence). This CDR3 reads CASSSTSGLNTGELFF. As DNA, the CDR3 is TGTGCCAGCAGCTCTACTAGCGGCCTTAACACCGGGGAGCTGTTTTTT.

V gene TRBV7-3 combines with J gene TRBJ2-3; 8 bases are a match to TRBD2. Trimming removed 6 bases from V and 7 bases from J; junction bases left unmatched: 9. The CDR3 is 14 residues long. Germline values: CDR1 SGHTA, CDR2 FQGTGA. In DNA form, the CDR3 reads TGTGCCAGCAGGGAAAACGGGGGGGCAAATACGCAGTATTTT. Its protein product is CASRENGGANTQYF.

This sequence joins TRBV5-1 and TRBJ1-1; possibly TRBD1 for D (6 bases). V was shortened by 0 bases and J by 4 bases, with 16 bases between the two germline ends. Germline V CDR1 and CDR2: SGHRS, YFSETQ. CDR3 size: 16 residues. The CDR3 DNA sequence: TGCGCCAGCAGCTTGGGGAATACAGGGTCAACCACTGAAGCTTTCTTT. It yields the protein CASSLGNTGSTTEAFF.

The rearrangement uses TRBV18 and TRBJ1-6, with D possibly being TRBD1 (5 bases). CDR1 is KGHSH and CDR2 is LQKENI in the germline V gene. Trimming left V 3 bases short and J 10 bases short, with 13 bases between. The CDR3 contains 14 residues. The CDR3 coding sequence is TGTGCCAGCTCACCTGGAGGGGACGACTCACCCCTCCACTTT. This codes for CASSPGGDDSPLHF.

The rearrangement uses TRBV30 and TRBJ2-3; D gene uncertain. The CDR3 spans 12 residues. V gave up 1 base and J gave up 2 bases, with 4 bases separating them. CDR1 GTSNPN and CDR2 SVGIG come from the germline V gene (reference sequence). The CDR3 loop is CAWSALTDTQYF. As DNA, the CDR3 is TGTGCCTGGAGTGCGCTCACAGATACGCAGTATTTT.

The chain is built from TRBV4-2 and TRBJ1-6; 7 bases agree with TRBD1. Germline V gene lookup returns CDR1 LGHNA and CDR2 YNFKEQ. The CDR3 spans 17 residues. Trimming cost V 0 bases and J 0 bases; bases outside gene matches: 2. CDR3: CASSQDGTASYNSPLHF. In DNA form, the CDR3 reads TGTGCCAGCAGCCAAGATGGGACAGCCTCCTATAATTCACCCCTCCACTTT.

V and J are TRBV28 and TRBJ1-2; 8 nucleotides match TRBD1. This CDR3 has 13 residues. V lost 6 bases, J lost 6 bases, and 6 bases stayed unmatched. Looked up from germline, CDR1 is MDHEN and CDR2 is SYDVKM. The CDR3 nucleotides are TGTGCCAGCAGGCCGACAGGGGAAGATGGCTACACCTTC. Its protein is CASRPTGEDGYTF.

This clone was seen a single time. The chain is built from TRBV30 and TRBJ2-1, with TRBD2 matching 11 bases. Germline trimming cut 8 bases from V and 4 bases from J; bases unmatched to any gene: 4. Germline V CDR1 and CDR2: GTSNPN, SVGIG (reference sequence). CDR3 size: 13 residues. CDR3 nucleotide sequence: TGTGCCGGCTCTAGCGGGGGGTACAATGAGCAGTTCTTC. Translation: CAGSSGGYNEQFF.

This clone appeared once. The chain is built from TRBV10-3 and TRBJ2-7; 8 bases agree with TRBD1. The CDR3 runs 16 residues. The germline gives CDR1 ENHRY, CDR2 SYGVKD. V shed 3 bases, J shed 1 base, and the junction held 8 bases outside the gene matches. The CDR3 DNA reads TGTGCCATCAGTGACCTGGGCAGGGGGCTATCCTACGAGCAGTACTTC. As protein: CAISDLGRGLSYEQYF.

This chain links TRBV5-4 with TRBJ1-1; 11 nucleotides line up with TRBD1. The CDR3 contains 15 residues. V lost 4 bases and J lost 4; bases outside the gene matches: 6. From germline, CDR1 is SGHNT and CDR2 YYREEE (reference sequence). The DNA of the CDR3 is TGTGCCAGCAGCCCCCCCGGGACAGGGGGCACTGAAGCTTTCTTT. It codes for CASSPPGTGGTEAFF.

This clone has only a few counts. V gene TRBV6-5 combines with J gene TRBJ2-7, with TRBD1 as a possible D gene (6 bases). This CDR3 has 13 residues. Germline CDR1 is MNHEY and CDR2 is SVGAGI. Between the trimmed V and J ends, which lost 7 bases and 4 bases, there was a span of 14 bases. The CDR3 spells CASMRGNDYEQYF. In DNA, the CDR3 is TGTGCCAGCATGAGGGGGAATGATTACGAGCAGTACTTC.

This clone came up a few times. This chain uses TRBV7-7 with TRBJ2-5; a possible D gene is TRBD1 (5 bases). Trimming pared 5 bases from V and 0 bases from J, leaving 7 bases between. The CDR3 is 13 residues long. CDR1 SSHAT and CDR2 FNYEAQ come from the germline V gene (reference sequence). The CDR3, as DNA: TGTGCCAGCAGCCTGACAGACCAAGAGACCCAGTACTTC. Amino acid sequence: CASSLTDQETQYF.

The rearrangement joins TRBV18 to TRBJ1-1; D gene uncertain. The V gene's germline CDR1 is KGHSH and CDR2 LQKENI. CDR3 length: 14 residues. The V end lost 4 bases, the J end lost 1 base, and 10 bases lay between the germline ends. CDR3 region: CASSQVAANTEAFF. The CDR3 DNA reads TGTGCCAGCTCACAGGTCGCGGCGAACACTGAAGCTTTCTTT.

V gene TRBV18 combines with J gene TRBJ2-1, with 9 bases that match TRBD2. This CDR3 has 14 residues. Germline CDR1 reads KGHSH; CDR2 reads LQKENI. J lost 7 bases, V lost 2 bases, and 3 bases had no gene match. The CDR3 region is CASSPGTSLNEQFF. DNA for the CDR3: TGTGCCAGCTCACCAGGGACTAGCCTTAATGAGCAGTTCTTC.

V is TRBV29-1 and J is TRBJ2-7; D is unclear. Looked up from germline, CDR1 is SQVTM and CDR2 is ANQGSEA. The CDR3 contains 14 residues. V lost 4 bases to trimming and J lost 2 bases, with 15 bases between them. This chain's CDR3 is CSVGLDPPAYEQYF. The CDR3 region has the DNA TGCAGCGTTGGGCTGGATCCACCCGCCTACGAGCAGTACTTC.

V gene TRBV6-1 combines with J gene TRBJ2-7; possible D gene TRBD2, 5 bases. V was pared by 0 bases and J by 3 bases, with 12 bases between. This CDR3 has 15 residues. Germline lookup yields CDR1 MNHNS and CDR2 SASEGT. CDR3 amino acids: CASSEALGVYYEQYF. For the CDR3, the DNA is TGTGCCAGCAGTGAAGCGCTCGGGGTGTACTACGAGCAGTACTTC.

The rearrangement uses TRBV10-3 and TRBJ1-5, with no clear D. With 0 bases removed from V and 7 bases from J, the gap between germline ends came to 4 bases. This CDR3 region has 12 residues. CDR1 ENHRY and CDR2 SYGVKD come from the germline V gene. The CDR3 DNA is TGTGCCATCAGTGAGTCGGGACAGCCCCAGCATTTT. Translating gives CAISESGQPQHF.

This clone was found once. V is TRBV19 and J is TRBJ1-5; TRBD1 agrees at 7 bases. Germline V CDR1 and CDR2: LNHDA, SQIVND (reference sequence). The CDR3 runs to 13 residues. J was trimmed by 5 bases and V by 6 bases; bases with no gene match: 4. The CDR3 nucleotides read TGTGCCAGTAGCACGCAGGGGGATCAGCCCCAGCATTTT. Its protein product is CASSTQGDQPQHF.

The CDR3 spells CASSLGLATIAELFF. The DNA for the CDR3 is TGTGCCAGCAGCTTGGGACTAGCGACCATTGCGGAGCTGTTTTTT. The chain joins TRBV5-5 to TRBJ2-2, with 8 bases aligning to TRBD2. CDR3 length: 15 amino acids. The trim removed 0 bases at V and 10 bases at J, leaving 8 bases unmatched. CDR1 and CDR2 (germline): SGHKS, YYEKEE (reference sequence). The complete variable domain, with remaining parts taken from reference TRBV5-5 and TRBJ2-2, reads DAGVTQSPTHLIKTRGQQVTLRCSPISGHKSVSWYQQVLGQGPQFIFQYYEKEERGRGNFPDRFSARQFPNYSSELNVNALLLGDSALYLCASSLGLATIAELFFGEGSRLTVL.